Sequencing of this TCR beta chain was carried out in a study of cytomegalovirus exposure and HLA in healthy donors. Study results and limitations: TCR beta chains numbering some 160 were designated cytomegalovirus-associated. Reports state that TCR beta sequences accurately predicted most subjects' HLA-A and HLA-B alleles.

A note on this clone: Its antigen is still unknown.

PCR used 60 Vbeta primers and 13 Jbeta primers. Original processing methods: There were about 80 million unique TCR beta chains by a later count, and about 11 million of them were shared. The table came from immunoSEQ multiplex PCR; TCRdb's copy has only in-frame clones and leaves some out. That table is the source of V, J and clone size, and D and trimming were worked out from the DNA. Reported are over 20,000 clones; the ten largest clones contain roughly 23%. Germline CDR1 and CDR2: KGHSH and LQKENI. The CDR3 is 15 amino acids. Germline trimming cut 2 bases from V and 3 bases from J; bases unmatched to any gene: 5.

What was sequenced was PBMCs. The chain employs TRBV18 and TRBJ2-5, with 8 bases aligning to TRBD1. The TCR was taken from a man in his 60s in good health and CMV-seropositive. The CDR3 spells CASSPGAGGEETQYF. The CDR3 DNA reads as TGTGCCAGCTCACCAGGGGCAGGGGGCGAAGAGACCCAGTACTTC.